These 5 T cell receptor beta chains came from one sample sequenced in a study of shared clonotypes between healthy human individuals. Clones were sequenced by immunoSEQ multiplex PCR, and TCRdb holds only the in-frame ones, with some missing. The table lists roughly 1.4 million clones, approximately 98.5% of them singletons. Input material: naive CD4+ T cells sorted from blood. Subset meaning: CD45RA+ positively selected. The receptors here all came from a man between 25 and 39 years old in good health.

The genes are TRBV13 and TRBJ2-7; no clear D. CDR3 length equals 11 residues. Looked up from germline, CDR1 is PRHDT and CDR2 is FYEKMQ (reference sequence). Trimming stripped 1 base from V and 3 bases from J, with 1 base between. CDR3 in amino acids: CASSLVYEQYF. Written as DNA, the CDR3 is TGTGCCAGCAGCTTAGTCTACGAGCAGTACTTC. The whole variable domain, filled in from reference TRBV13 and TRBJ2-7, reads AAGVIQSPRHLIKEKRETATLKCYPIPRHDTVYWYQQGPGQDPQFLISFYEKMQSDKGSIPDRFSAQQFSDYHSELNMSSLELGDSALYFCASSLVYEQYFGPGTRLTVT.

The rearrangement links TRBV7-6 to TRBJ1-5; D unresolved. From germline, CDR1 is SGHVS and CDR2 FNYEAQ. Deletions cut 2 bases from V and 6 bases from J, with 5 bases between. The CDR3 consists of 12 residues. DNA for the CDR3: TGTGCCAGCAGCTTATTGGGTCAGCCCCAGCATTTT. It is translated as CASSLLGQPQHF.

This clone came up once. V and J are TRBV10-2 and TRBJ1-5, with 7 bases matching TRBD1. The J segment lost 2 bases and the V segment lost 2 bases, leaving 0 bases of the junction unmatched. The CDR3 runs to 14 residues. Per germline, CDR1 WSHSY and CDR2 SAAADI. CDR3 DNA: TGCGCCAGCAGTGAGACAGGGGGCAATCAGCCCCAGCATTTT. It encodes CASSETGGNQPQHF.

CDR3: CASSFRTKEKLFF. DNA for the CDR3: TGTGCCAGCAGCTTTCGGACGAAGGAAAAACTGTTTTTT. The V call is TRBV7-9, the J call TRBJ1-4; D is ambiguous. The germline CDR1 and CDR2 sequences are SEHNR and FQNEAQ (reference sequence). The CDR3 has 13 amino acids. V was cut by 3 bases and J by 8 bases, with 10 bases left in between.

V and J are TRBV7-8 and TRBJ2-3, with TRBD1 matching 9 bases. The CDR3 is 16 residues long. CDR1 and CDR2 from the germline V gene are SGHVS and FQNEAQ. J gave up 0 bases and V 5 bases, and 6 bases lay outside the gene matches. CDR3 loop: CASSLRTGASTDTQYF. The CDR3 DNA reads as TGTGCCAGCAGCCTTAGGACAGGGGCTAGCACAGATACGCAGTATTTT.